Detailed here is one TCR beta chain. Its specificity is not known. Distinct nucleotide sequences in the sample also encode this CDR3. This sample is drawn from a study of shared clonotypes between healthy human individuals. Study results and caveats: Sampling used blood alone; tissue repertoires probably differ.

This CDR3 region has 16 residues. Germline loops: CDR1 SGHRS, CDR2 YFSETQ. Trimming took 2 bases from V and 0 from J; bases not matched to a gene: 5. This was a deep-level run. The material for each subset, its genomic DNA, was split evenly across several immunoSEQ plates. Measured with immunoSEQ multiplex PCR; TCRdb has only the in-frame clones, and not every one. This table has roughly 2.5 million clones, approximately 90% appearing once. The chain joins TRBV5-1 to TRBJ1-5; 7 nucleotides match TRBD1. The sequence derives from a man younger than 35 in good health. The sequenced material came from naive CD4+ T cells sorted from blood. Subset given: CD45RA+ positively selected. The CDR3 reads CASSLGTGDSNQPQHF. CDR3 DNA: TGCGCCAGCAGCTTAGGAACAGGGGATAGCAATCAGCCCCAGCATTTT.